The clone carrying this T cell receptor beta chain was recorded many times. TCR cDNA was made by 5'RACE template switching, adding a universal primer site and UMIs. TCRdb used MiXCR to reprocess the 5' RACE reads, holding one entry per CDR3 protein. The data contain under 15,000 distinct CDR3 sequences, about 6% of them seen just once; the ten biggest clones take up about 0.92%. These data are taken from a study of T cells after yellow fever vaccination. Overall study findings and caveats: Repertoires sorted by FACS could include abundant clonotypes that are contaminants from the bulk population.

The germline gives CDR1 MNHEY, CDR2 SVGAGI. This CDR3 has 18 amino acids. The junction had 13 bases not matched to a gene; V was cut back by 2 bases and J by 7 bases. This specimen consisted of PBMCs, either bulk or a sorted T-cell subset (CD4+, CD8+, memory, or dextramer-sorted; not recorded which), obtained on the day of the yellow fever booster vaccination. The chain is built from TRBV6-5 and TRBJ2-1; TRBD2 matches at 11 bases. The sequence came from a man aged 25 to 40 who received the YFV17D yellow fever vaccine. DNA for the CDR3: TGTGCCAGCAGTTACCGCGGGGTAGTTCTAGCGGGGGGTAATGAGCAGTTCTTC. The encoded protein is CASSYRGVVLAGGNEQFF.